This section outlines one T cell receptor beta chain sequence together with its context. Its antigen is unidentified. Clones were sequenced by immunoSEQ multiplex PCR, and TCRdb holds only the in-frame ones, with some missing. In the table there are about 140,000 clones, 70% to 90% of which are singletons. These data are taken from a study of radiation and T cells in renal cell carcinoma. The study's findings and limits: Without pretreatment biopsies, baseline tumor clonotype presence was undetermined. In blood, top tumor clones expanded by 2 weeks, shrinking by 4.

As for time point: blood 4 weeks post-SBRT, at nephrectomy. The treatment is: 15 Gy SBRT to primary tumor, nephrectomy 4 weeks later. Serial blood draws occurred at baseline and 2 and 4 weeks post-SBRT. This renal cell carcinoma was of the clear cell type. The germline V gene has CDR1 SGHRS and CDR2 YFSETQ. This CDR3 is 16 amino acids long. V was pared by 0 bases and J by 6 bases, with 9 bases of the junction left unmatched. The V call is TRBV5-1, the J call TRBJ2-3; 8 positions agree with TRBD1. The sequenced sample was blood, obtained from a patient whose treatment included radiotherapy and nephrectomy. The receptor comes from a woman aged 45-59 years with renal cell carcinoma. This CDR3 reads CASSLAGTGSTDTQYF. As DNA, the CDR3 is TGCGCCAGCAGCTTGGCCGGGACAGGTTCGACGGATACGCAGTATTTT.